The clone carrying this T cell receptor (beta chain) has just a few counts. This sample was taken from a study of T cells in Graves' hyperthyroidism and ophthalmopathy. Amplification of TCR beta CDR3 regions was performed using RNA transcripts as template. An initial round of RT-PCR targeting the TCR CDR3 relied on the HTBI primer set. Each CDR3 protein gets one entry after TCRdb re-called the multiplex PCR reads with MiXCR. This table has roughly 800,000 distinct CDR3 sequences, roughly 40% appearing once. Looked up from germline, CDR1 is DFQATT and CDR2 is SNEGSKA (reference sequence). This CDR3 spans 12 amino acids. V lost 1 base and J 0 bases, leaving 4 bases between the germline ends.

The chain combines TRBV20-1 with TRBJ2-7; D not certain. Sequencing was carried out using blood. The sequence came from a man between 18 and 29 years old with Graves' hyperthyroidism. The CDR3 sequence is CSARAYSYEQYF. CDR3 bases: TGCAGTGCTAGAGCATACTCCTACGAGCAGTACTTC.